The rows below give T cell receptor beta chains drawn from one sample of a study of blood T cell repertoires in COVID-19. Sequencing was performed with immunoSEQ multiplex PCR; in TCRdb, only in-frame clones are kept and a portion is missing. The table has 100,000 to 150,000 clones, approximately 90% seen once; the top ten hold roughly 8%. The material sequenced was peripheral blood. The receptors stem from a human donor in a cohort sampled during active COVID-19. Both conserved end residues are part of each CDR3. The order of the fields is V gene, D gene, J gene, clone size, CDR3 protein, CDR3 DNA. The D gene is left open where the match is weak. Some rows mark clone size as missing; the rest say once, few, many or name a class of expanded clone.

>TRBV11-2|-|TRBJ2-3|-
CASSASMNRGTDTQYF
TGTGCCAGCAGCGCCTCCATGAACAGGGGCACAGATACGCAGTATTTT
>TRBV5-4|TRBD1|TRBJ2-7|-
CASTLTGGAYEQYF
TGTGCCAGCACCCTGACAGGGGGCGCGTACGAGCAGTACTTC
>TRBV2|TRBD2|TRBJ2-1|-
CASSGTSSNEQFF
TGTGCCAGTTCCGGGACTAGCTCCAATGAGCAGTTCTTC
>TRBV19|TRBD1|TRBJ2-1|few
CASSTPGQEYPEQFF
TGTGCCAGTAGTACACCGGGACAGGAGTATCCCGAGCAGTTCTTC
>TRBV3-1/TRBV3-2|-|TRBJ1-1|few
CASSQGPGAEAFF
TGTGCCAGCAGCCAAGGTCCGGGGGCTGAAGCTTTCTTT
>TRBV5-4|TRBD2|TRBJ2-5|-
CASSLGLAGALKAQYF
TGTGCCAGCAGCTTGGGACTAGCGGGGGCCCTTAAAGCCCAGTACTTC
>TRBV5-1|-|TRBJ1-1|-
CASSSYEVNTEAFF
TGCGCCAGCAGCTCTTACGAGGTGAACACTGAAGCTTTCTTT
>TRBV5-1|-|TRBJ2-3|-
CASSLTGTQVGTQYF
TGCGCCAGCAGCCTCACCGGGACTCAGGTTGGTACGCAGTATTTT
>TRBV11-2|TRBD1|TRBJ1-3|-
CASSSPTGALSGNTIYF
TGTGCCAGCAGTTCACCGACAGGGGCCCTCTCTGGAAACACCATATATTTT
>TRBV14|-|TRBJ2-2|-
CASSYTSTGELFF
TGTGCCAGCAGTTATACTTCCACCGGGGAGCTGTTTTTT
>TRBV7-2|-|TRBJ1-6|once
CASSSGPPGNSPLHF
TGTGCCAGCAGCTCAGGACCACCAGGGAATTCACCCCTCCACTTT
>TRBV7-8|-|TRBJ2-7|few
CASSKVASPASYEQYF
TGTGCCAGCAGCAAAGTGGCCTCCCCAGCGAGCTACGAGCAGTACTTC
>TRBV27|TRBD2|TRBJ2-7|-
CASSLVFLGSSGKSPAEEQYF
TGTGCCAGCAGTTTAGTGTTTCTAGGGTCTAGCGGGAAGAGCCCCGCAGAAGAGCAGTACTTC
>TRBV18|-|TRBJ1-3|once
CASSPEGTFGNTIYF
TGTGCCAGCTCACCAGAGGGGACATTCGGAAACACCATATATTTT
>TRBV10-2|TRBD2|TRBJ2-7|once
CASRMTSGSSYEQYF
TGCGCCAGCAGAATGACTAGCGGCAGCTCCTACGAGCAGTACTTC
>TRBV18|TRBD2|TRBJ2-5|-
CASSPGTSGGGETQYF
TGTGCCAGCTCACCGGGAACTAGCGGAGGCGGAGAGACCCAGTACTTC
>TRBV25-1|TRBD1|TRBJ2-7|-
CASSAHSGQGISTYEQYF
TGTGCCAGCAGTGCACACTCCGGACAGGGAATTTCTACCTACGAGCAGTACTTC
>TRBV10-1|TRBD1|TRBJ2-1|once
CASSDRGLNLDNEQFF
TGCGCCAGCAGTGATAGGGGGCTGAATCTGGACAATGAGCAGTTCTTC
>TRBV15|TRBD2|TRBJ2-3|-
CATSRKKGTSTTDTQYF
TGTGCCACCAGCAGAAAAAAGGGGACTAGCACCACAGATACGCAGTATTTT
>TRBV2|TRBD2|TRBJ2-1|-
CASPRTSGSGYEQFF
TGTGCCAGCCCCCGGACTAGCGGGAGTGGATATGAGCAGTTCTTC
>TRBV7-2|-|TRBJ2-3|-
CASSPQAWPTDTQYF
TGTGCCAGCAGCCCCCAAGCGTGGCCCACAGATACGCAGTATTTT
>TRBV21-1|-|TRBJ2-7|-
CASSRQGLRYEQYF
TGTGCCAGCAGCCGACAGGGGCTTAGGTACGAGCAGTACTTC
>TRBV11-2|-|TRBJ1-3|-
CASSLGPGGGSMRNTIYF
TGTGCCAGCAGCTTAGGCCCCGGCGGGGGAAGTATGCGAAACACCATATATTTT
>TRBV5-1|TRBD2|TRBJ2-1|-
CASSFGGRTTNEQFF
TGCGCCAGCAGCTTCGGCGGGAGGACCACCAATGAGCAGTTCTTC
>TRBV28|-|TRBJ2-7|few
CASSQGQGGHEQYF
TGTGCCAGCAGTCAAGGACAGGGAGGGCACGAGCAGTACTTC
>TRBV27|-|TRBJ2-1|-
CASSYRRAYNEQFF
TGTGCCAGCAGTTACAGGAGGGCGTACAATGAGCAGTTCTTC
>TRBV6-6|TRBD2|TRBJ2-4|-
CASSSERGGPENIQYF
TGTGCCAGCAGTTCCGAGCGGGGGGGCCCGGAAAACATTCAGTACTTC
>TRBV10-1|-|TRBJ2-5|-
CASSAGGSETQYF
TGCGCCAGCAGTGCTGGGGGGTCAGAGACCCAGTACTTC
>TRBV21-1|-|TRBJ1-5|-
CAHGLREGEEQPQHF
TGTGCCCACGGACTGAGGGAAGGGGAGGAGCAGCCCCAGCATTTT
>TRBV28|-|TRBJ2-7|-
CASRSSPPSGQYF
TGTGCCAGCCGCTCGAGCCCGCCGTCAGGGCAGTACTTC
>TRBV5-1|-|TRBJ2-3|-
CASSAGQAGAAQYF
TGCGCCAGCAGCGCGGGACAGGCGGGGGCTGCGCAGTATTTT
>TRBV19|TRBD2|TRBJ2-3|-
CASSIGLAGGVRTDTQYF
TGTGCCAGTAGTATTGGACTAGCGGGGGGGGTTCGCACAGATACGCAGTATTTT
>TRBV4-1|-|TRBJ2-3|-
CASSQDLYREYTDTQYF
TGCGCCAGCAGCCAAGACCTTTACCGGGAATACACAGATACGCAGTATTTT
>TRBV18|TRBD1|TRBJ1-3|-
CASCPQGAGNTIYF
TGTGCCAGCTGCCCGCAGGGGGCTGGAAACACCATATATTTT
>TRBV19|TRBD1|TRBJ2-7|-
CASSQDRGTYEQYF
TGTGCCAGTAGTCAGGACAGGGGAACGTACGAGCAGTACTTC
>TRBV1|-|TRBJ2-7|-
CTSSQDPGGYEQYF
TGCACCAGCAGCCAGGACCCCGGGGGGTACGAGCAGTACTTC
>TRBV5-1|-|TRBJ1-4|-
CASSLGRGNEKLFF
TGCGCCAGCAGCTTGGGCAGGGGTAATGAAAAACTGTTTTTT
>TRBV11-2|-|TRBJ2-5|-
CASSLGGLQETQYF
TGTGCCAGCAGCTTAGGGGGACTCCAAGAGACCCAGTACTTC
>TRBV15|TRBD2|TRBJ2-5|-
CATSRDWTSGGAGPWEETQYF
TGTGCCACCAGCAGAGATTGGACTAGCGGGGGGGCGGGTCCCTGGGAAGAGACCCAGTACTTC
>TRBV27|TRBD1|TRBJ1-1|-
CASSPGGRNEAFF
TGTGCCAGCAGCCCAGGGGGAAGGAATGAAGCTTTCTTT
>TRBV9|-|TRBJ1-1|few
CASSVRDIGNTEAFF
TGTGCCAGCAGCGTCCGGGACATTGGGAACACTGAAGCTTTCTTT
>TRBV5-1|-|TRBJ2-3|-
CASSLRGGQSTDTQYF
TGCGCCAGCAGCTTGAGGGGGGGTCAATCCACAGATACGCAGTATTTT
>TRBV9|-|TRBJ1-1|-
CASSFTGSTEAFF
TGTGCCAGCAGCTTTACAGGGTCCACTGAAGCTTTCTTT
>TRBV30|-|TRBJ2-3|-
CAWSKGTPSTDTQYF
TGTGCCTGGAGTAAGGGGACTCCTAGCACAGATACGCAGTATTTT
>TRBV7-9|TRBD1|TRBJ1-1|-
CASSSGQQNTEAFF
TGTGCCAGCAGCTCGGGACAGCAGAACACTGAAGCTTTCTTT
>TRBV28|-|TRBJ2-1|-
CASTPHSPPYNEQFF
TGTGCCAGCACGCCCCACAGCCCACCCTACAATGAGCAGTTCTTC
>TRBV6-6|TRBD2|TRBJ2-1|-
CASTIKRGATNEQFF
TGTGCCAGCACCATTAAGCGGGGGGCGACGAATGAGCAGTTCTTC
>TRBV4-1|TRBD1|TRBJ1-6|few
CASSQGVRDRYNSPLHF
TGCGCCAGCAGCCAAGGGGTCCGGGACAGGTATAATTCACCCCTCCACTTT
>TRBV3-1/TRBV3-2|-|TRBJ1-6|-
CASSQGPRGESPLHF
TGTGCCAGCAGCCAAGGACCCAGGGGAGAGTCACCCCTCCACTTT
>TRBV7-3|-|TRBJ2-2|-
CASSLGPRDTGELFF
TGTGCCAGCAGCTTAGGCCCCAGGGACACCGGGGAGCTGTTTTTT
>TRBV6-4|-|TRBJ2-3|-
CASSDSPGRAGTDTQYF
TGTGCCAGCAGTGACTCCCCCGGGCGGGCAGGCACAGATACGCAGTATTTT
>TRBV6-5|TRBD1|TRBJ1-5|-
CASRQGALSQPQHF
TGTGCCAGCAGACAGGGGGCGCTTAGTCAGCCCCAGCATTTT
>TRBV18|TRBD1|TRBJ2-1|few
CASSPPTGGSYNEQFF
TGTGCCAGCTCACCACCGACAGGGGGCTCCTACAATGAGCAGTTCTTC
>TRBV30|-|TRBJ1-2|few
CAWSPPWGENYGYTF
TGTGCCTGGAGTCCACCCTGGGGGGAGAACTATGGCTACACCTTC
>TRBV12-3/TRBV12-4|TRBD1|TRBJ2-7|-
CASVGQGRYEQYF
TGTGCCAGCGTGGGACAGGGGAGGTACGAGCAGTACTTC
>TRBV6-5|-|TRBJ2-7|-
CASSNGDLYEQYF
TGTGCCAGCAGTAACGGGGACTTATACGAGCAGTACTTC